This T cell receptor (beta chain) was obtained from a study of blood T cells in healthy people across ages. A second about 7 to 11 cycle PCR used barcoded and J-beta primers. TCRdb re-called the 5' RACE reads through MiXCR, storing one row per CDR3 protein. Here the sample spans fewer than 950,000 distinct CDR3 sequences, about 36% being singletons. This clonotype was detected only a few times. This CDR3 has 13 amino acids. V was clipped by 5 bases and J by 2 bases, with 9 bases between them. CDR1 and CDR2 from the germline V gene are MGHDK and SYGVNS. V usage is TRBV25-1 and J usage is TRBJ1-1; D is undetermined. The sequenced sample was blood. The clonotype comes from a man aged 18 to 29 in good health. This chain's CDR3 is CASSMAANTEAFF. As DNA, the CDR3 is TGTGCCAGCAGTATGGCCGCAAACACTGAAGCTTTCTTT.